These 13 T cell receptor beta chains were sequenced from one sample in a study of shared clonotypes between healthy human individuals. Measured with immunoSEQ multiplex PCR; TCRdb has only the in-frame clones, and not every one. Among 2,500,000 or so clones listed, 93% were seen once. Sequenced sample: naive CD4+ T cells from PBMCs. Subset described: CD45RA+ positively selected. These receptors all stem from a young man in good health. Some clones in this sample may be carry-over from other donors' samples.

V usage is TRBV5-1 and J usage is TRBJ1-4; D is perhaps TRBD1 (6 bases). V was pared by 2 bases and J by 5 bases, with 16 bases between. This CDR3 spans 16 amino acids. CDR1 is SGHRS, CDR2 YFSETQ, per germline. CDR3 bases: TGCGCCAGCAGCTTCACTCATAGGGGGTACAATGAAAAACTGTTTTTT. This encodes CASSFTHRGYNEKLFF.

The rearrangement links TRBV28 to TRBJ2-5, with 7 bases matching TRBD2. The CDR3 length is 13 residues. Trimming at V came to 6 bases and at J to 5 bases, leaving 6 bases not matched to a gene. Germline CDR1 and CDR2: MDHEN and SYDVKM. CDR3 DNA: TGTGCCAGCAGAGAGGGAGGGTGGGAGACCCAGTACTTC. Translation gives CASREGGWETQYF.

The chain couples TRBV28 to TRBJ1-5; 8 bases agree with TRBD1. The CDR3 runs to 16 residues. CDR1 MDHEN and CDR2 SYDVKM come from the germline V gene. Trimming took 2 bases from V and 4 from J; bases not matched to a gene: 7. In nucleotides, the CDR3 is TGTGCCAGCAGTTTACCTGGGACAGGTAGTAATCAGCCCCAGCATTTT. Protein: CASSLPGTGSNQPQHF.

The V gene is TRBV7-9, the J gene TRBJ1-2, with D perhaps TRBD1 (6 bases). From germline, CDR1 is SEHNR and CDR2 FQNEAQ (reference sequence). Deletions cut 5 bases from V and 5 bases from J, with 15 bases between. The CDR3 has 14 residues. Here the CDR3 DNA reads TGTGCCAGCAGCCTAATGCTAGGACAGTATGGCTACACCTTC. Protein product: CASSLMLGQYGYTF. The complete variable domain, with remaining parts taken from reference TRBV7-9 and TRBJ1-2, reads DTGVSQNPRHKITKRGQNVTFRCDPISEHNRLYWYRQTLGQGPEFLTYFQNEAQLEKSRLLSDRFSAERPKGSFSTLEIQRTEQGDSAMYLCASSLMLGQYGYTFGSGTRLTVV.

The V gene is TRBV19, the J gene TRBJ2-5; TRBD1 might be the D (6 bases). Per germline, CDR1 LNHDA and CDR2 SQIVND (reference sequence). This CDR3 comprises 14 residues. Trimming removed 0 bases from V and 2 bases from J, with 7 bases in between. The CDR3 nucleotides read TGTGCCAGTAGTATAGAGAGGGGGCAAGAGACCCAGTACTTC. Translated, it gives CASSIERGQETQYF.

Only one count was recorded for this clone. J is TRBJ2-5 and V is TRBV29-1, with 7 bases that match TRBD2. The CDR3 is made up of 14 amino acids. From germline, CDR1 is SQVTM and CDR2 ANQGSEA. Germline trimming cut 5 bases from V and 5 bases from J; bases unmatched to any gene: 11. The CDR3 loop is CSVTMSGRVETQYF. CDR3 DNA: TGCAGCGTTACGATGTCAGGGAGGGTTGAGACCCAGTACTTC.

This clone occurred once. V gene TRBV19 combines with J gene TRBJ1-5; D call uncertain. The CDR3 is made up of 13 amino acids. Trimming cost V 6 bases and J 4 bases, with 10 bases left between them. Germline V lookup: CDR1 LNHDA, CDR2 SQIVND (reference sequence). The CDR3 sequence is CASRVRLNQPQHF. CDR3 nucleotide sequence: TGTGCCAGTAGGGTCAGGCTAAATCAGCCCCAGCATTTT.

The chain carries TRBV10-3 and TRBJ1-1, with D tentatively TRBD1 (5 bases). This CDR3 region has 16 residues. Germline V CDR1 and CDR2: ENHRY, SYGVKD. V gave up 2 bases and J gave up 1 base, with 14 bases separating them. The CDR3 protein is CAISEPGGLGNTEAFF. The CDR3, as DNA: TGTGCCATCAGTGAGCCCGGGGGGTTGGGGAACACTGAAGCTTTCTTT.

This clone was seen only a few times. This sequence joins TRBV7-2 and TRBJ1-3; TRBD1 agrees at 12 bases. The junction had 4 bases not matched to a gene; V was cut back by 4 bases and J by 0 bases. The CDR3 runs to 17 residues. Per germline, CDR1 SGHTA and CDR2 FQGNSA. The CDR3 spells CASSSRDRGLSGNTIYF. CDR3 nucleotide sequence: TGTGCCAGCAGCTCCCGGGACAGGGGGCTCTCTGGAAACACCATATATTTT.

The CDR3 protein is CASSALAGGPDEQFF. CDR3 in DNA: TGTGCCAGCAGTGCACTAGCGGGAGGGCCCGATGAGCAGTTCTTC. V usage is TRBV6-5 and J usage is TRBJ2-1; 13 bases are a match to TRBD2. V shed 5 bases, J shed 8 bases, and the junction held 6 bases outside the gene matches. Germline V lookup: CDR1 MNHEY, CDR2 SVGAGI. This CDR3 region has 15 residues.

This clone was counted once. The V gene is TRBV5-1, the J gene TRBJ1-6; TRBD1 agrees at 12 bases. Looked up from germline, CDR1 is SGHRS and CDR2 is YFSETQ. The ends lost 4 bases at V and 9 bases at J; junction bases unmatched: 2. CDR3 length: 14 residues. CDR3 nucleotide sequence: TGCGCCAGCAGCCCGGGACAGGGGGCTTCACCCCTCCACTTT. Protein sequence: CASSPGQGASPLHF.

The V call is TRBV4-1, the J call TRBJ2-3, with TRBD2 matching over 9 bases. The CDR3 has 16 residues. In germline, CDR1 is MGHRA, CDR2 YSYEKL. J gave up 5 bases and V 2 bases, and 8 bases lay outside the gene matches. The CDR3 here is CASSQFTAGGRDTQYF. The CDR3 nucleotides are TGCGCCAGCAGCCAATTCACAGCGGGAGGCCGAGATACGCAGTATTTT.

The chain uses TRBV5-1 and TRBJ2-5; 12 nucleotides agree with TRBD2. There are 16 residues in the CDR3. V dropped 4 bases and J dropped 4; count of bases not matched to a gene: 8. The germline V gene encodes CDR1 SGHRS and CDR2 YFSETQ. DNA for the CDR3: TGCGCCAGCAGCCGCGCTAGCGGGAGGGCCGGAGAGACCCAGTACTTC. This sequence encodes CASSRASGRAGETQYF.